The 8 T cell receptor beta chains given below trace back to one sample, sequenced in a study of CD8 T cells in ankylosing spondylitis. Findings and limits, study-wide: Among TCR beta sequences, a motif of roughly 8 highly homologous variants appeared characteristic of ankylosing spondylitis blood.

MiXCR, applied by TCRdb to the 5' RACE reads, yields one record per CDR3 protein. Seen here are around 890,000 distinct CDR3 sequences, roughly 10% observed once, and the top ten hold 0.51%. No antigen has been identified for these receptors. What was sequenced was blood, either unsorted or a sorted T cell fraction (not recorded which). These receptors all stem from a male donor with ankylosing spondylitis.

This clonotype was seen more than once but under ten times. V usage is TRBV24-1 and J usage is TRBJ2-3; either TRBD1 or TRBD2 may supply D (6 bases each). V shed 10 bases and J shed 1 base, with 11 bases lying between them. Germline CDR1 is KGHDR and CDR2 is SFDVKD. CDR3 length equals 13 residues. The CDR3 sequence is CATGGGGTDTQYF. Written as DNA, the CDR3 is TGTGCCACTGGGGGCGGGGGCACAGATACGCAGTATTTT.

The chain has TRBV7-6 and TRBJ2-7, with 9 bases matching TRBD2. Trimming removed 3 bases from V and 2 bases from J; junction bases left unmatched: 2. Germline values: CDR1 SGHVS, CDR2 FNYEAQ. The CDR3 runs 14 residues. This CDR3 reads CASSLERGAYEQYF. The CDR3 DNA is TGTGCCAGCAGCTTGGAGCGGGGGGCCTACGAGCAGTACTTC.

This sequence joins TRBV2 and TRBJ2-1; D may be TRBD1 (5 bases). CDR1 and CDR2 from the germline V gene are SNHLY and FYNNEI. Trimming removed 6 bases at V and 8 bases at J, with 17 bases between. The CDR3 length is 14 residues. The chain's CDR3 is CASSFQGSGDEQFF. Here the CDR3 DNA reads TGTGCCAGCAGCTTTCAGGGTTCAGGAGATGAGCAGTTCTTC.

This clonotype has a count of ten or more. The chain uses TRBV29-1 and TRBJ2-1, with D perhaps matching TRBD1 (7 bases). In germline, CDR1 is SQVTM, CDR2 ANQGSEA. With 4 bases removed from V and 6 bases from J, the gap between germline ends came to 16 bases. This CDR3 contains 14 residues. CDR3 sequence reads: CSVATGEVGNEQFF. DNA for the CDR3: TGCAGCGTTGCCACAGGGGAGGTGGGCAATGAGCAGTTCTTC.

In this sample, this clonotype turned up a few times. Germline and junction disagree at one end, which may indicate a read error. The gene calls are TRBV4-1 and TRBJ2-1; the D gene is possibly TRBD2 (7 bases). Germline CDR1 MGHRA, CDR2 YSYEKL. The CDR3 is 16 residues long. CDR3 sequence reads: CASSQAGGWGAPNRLF. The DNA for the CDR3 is TGCGCCAGCAGCCAAGCGGGAGGTTGGGGGGCTCCGAATCGGCTCTTC.

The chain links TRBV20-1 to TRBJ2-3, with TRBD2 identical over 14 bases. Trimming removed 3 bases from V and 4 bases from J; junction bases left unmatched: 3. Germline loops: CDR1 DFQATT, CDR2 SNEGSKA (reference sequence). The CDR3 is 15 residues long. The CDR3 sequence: CSASRGLAGADTQYF. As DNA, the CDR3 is TGCAGTGCTAGTCGGGGACTAGCGGGAGCAGATACGCAGTATTTT.

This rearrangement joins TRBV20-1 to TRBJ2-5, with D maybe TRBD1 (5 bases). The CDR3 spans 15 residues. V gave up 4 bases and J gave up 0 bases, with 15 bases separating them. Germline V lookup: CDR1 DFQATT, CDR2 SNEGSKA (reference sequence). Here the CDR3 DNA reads TGCAGTGCTATCAGGGCAGAAGAGTACCAAGAGACCCAGTACTTC. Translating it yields CSAIRAEEYQETQYF.

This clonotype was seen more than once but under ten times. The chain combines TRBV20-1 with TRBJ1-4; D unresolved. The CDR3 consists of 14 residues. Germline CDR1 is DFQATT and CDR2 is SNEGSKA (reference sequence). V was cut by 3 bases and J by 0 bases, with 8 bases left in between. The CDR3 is CSASRRTTNEKLFF. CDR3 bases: TGCAGTGCTAGTAGAAGGACAACTAATGAAAAACTGTTTTTT.